A single sample is the source of the 4 T cell receptor beta chains below, sequenced in a study of blood T cell repertoires in COVID-19. Sequencing was performed with immunoSEQ multiplex PCR; in TCRdb, only in-frame clones are kept and a portion is missing. The sample contains 100,000 to 120,000 clones, 70% to 90% of which appear only once. The sample comprised peripheral blood. The receptor set was obtained from a human donor in a cohort sampled during active COVID-19.

This chain uses TRBV2 with TRBJ1-2; D possibly corresponds to TRBD1 (6 bases). This CDR3 spans 12 amino acids. CDR1 is SNHLY, CDR2 FYNNEI, per germline. V shed 6 bases and J shed 6 bases, with 11 bases lying between them. CDR3 residues: CASRVGQNGYTF. For the CDR3, the DNA is TGTGCCAGCAGGGTTGGACAGAATGGCTACACCTTC.

The chain employs TRBV2 and TRBJ2-7; D remains ambiguous. The V gene lost 2 bases and the J gene lost 2 bases, with 16 bases spanning the gap. This CDR3 region has 16 residues. Germline-derived CDR1 and CDR2 are SNHLY and FYNNEI. CDR3 loop: CASSETGFSAPYEQYF. In DNA, the CDR3 is TGTGCCAGCAGTGAAACCGGGTTTTCCGCCCCCTACGAGCAGTACTTC.

This clone was picked up one time. The chain couples TRBV11-2 to TRBJ2-3; D gene ambiguous. The V and J ends lost 7 bases and 0 bases respectively, with 5 bases between them. The CDR3 covers 12 residues. CDR1 is SGHAT, CDR2 FQNNGV, per germline. The CDR3 DNA sequence: TGTGCCAGCACTCTCAGCACAGATACGCAGTATTTT. This translates into CASTLSTDTQYF.

The count of this clone is one. V is TRBV18 and J is TRBJ1-1, with D possibly being TRBD1 (5 bases). CDR1 KGHSH and CDR2 LQKENI come from the germline V gene. Trimming removed 5 bases at V and 8 bases at J, with 18 bases between. The CDR3 covers 14 residues. This chain's CDR3 is CASSTGPESREAFF. The CDR3 DNA follows: TGTGCCAGCTCAACAGGCCCCGAATCGAGGGAAGCTTTCTTT. Full variable domain (rest looked up from reference TRBV18 and TRBJ1-1): NAGVMQNPRHLVRRRGQEARLRCSPMKGHSHVYWYRQLPEEGLKFMVYLQKENIIDESGMPKERFSAEFPKEGPSILRIQQVVRGDSAAYFCASSTGPESREAFFGQGTRLTVV.